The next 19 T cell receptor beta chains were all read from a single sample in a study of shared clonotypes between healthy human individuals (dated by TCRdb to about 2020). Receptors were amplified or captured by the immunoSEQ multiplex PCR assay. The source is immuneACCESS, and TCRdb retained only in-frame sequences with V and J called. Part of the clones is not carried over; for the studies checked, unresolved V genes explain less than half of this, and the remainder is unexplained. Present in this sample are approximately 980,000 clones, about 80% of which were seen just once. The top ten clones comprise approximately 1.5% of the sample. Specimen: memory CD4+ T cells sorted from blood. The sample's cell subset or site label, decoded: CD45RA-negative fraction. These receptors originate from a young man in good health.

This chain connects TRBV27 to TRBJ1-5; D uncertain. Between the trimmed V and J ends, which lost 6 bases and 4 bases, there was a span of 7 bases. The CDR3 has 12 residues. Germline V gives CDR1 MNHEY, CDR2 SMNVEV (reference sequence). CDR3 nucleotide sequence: TGTGCCAGCAGGACACTTAATCAGCCCCAGCATTTT. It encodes CASRTLNQPQHF.

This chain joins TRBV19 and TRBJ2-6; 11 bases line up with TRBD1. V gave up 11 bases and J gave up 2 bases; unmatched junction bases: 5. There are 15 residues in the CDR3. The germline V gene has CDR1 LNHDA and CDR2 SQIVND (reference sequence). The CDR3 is CAGSDRGPGANVLTF. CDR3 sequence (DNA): TGTGCCGGGTCGGACAGGGGGCCTGGGGCCAACGTCCTGACTTTC. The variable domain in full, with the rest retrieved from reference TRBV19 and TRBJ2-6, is DGGITQSPKYLFRKEGQNVTLSCEQNLNHDAMYWYRQDPGQGLRLIYYSQIVNDFQKGDIAEGYSVSREKKESFPLTVTSAQKNPTAFYLCAGSDRGPGANVLTFGAGSRLTVL.

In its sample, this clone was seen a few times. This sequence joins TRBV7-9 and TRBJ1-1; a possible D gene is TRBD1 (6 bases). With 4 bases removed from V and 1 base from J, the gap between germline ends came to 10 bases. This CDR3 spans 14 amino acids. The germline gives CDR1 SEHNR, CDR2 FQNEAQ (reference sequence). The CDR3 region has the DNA TGTGCCAGCAGCTCACAGGGCCAGAACACTGAAGCTTTCTTT. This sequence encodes CASSSQGQNTEAFF.

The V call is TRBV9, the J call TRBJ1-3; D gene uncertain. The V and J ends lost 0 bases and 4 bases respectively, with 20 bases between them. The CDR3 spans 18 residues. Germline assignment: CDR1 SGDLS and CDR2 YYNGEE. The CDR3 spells CASSVATGGSRRGNTIYF. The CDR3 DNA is TGTGCCAGCAGCGTAGCTACCGGAGGATCCCGAAGAGGAAACACCATATATTTT.

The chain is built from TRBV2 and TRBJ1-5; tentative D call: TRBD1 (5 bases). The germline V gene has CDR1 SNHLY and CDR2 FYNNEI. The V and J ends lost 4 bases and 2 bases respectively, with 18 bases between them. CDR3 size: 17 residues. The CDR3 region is CASSARAGRGGNQPQHF. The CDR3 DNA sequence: TGTGCCAGCAGTGCTAGGGCGGGGCGTGGGGGCAATCAGCCCCAGCATTTT.

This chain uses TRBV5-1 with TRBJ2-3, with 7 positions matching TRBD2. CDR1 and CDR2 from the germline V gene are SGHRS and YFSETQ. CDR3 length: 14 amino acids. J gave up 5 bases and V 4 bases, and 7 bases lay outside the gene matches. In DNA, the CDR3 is TGCGCCAGCAGCGCGGGGGACGGTGTAGATACGCAGTATTTT. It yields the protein CASSAGDGVDTQYF. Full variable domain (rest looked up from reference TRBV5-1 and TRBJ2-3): KAGVTQTPRYLIKTRGQQVTLSCSPISGHRSVSWYQQTPGQGLQFLFEYFSETQRNKGNFPGRFSGRQFSNSRSEMNVSTLELGDSALYLCASSAGDGVDTQYFGPGTRLTVL.

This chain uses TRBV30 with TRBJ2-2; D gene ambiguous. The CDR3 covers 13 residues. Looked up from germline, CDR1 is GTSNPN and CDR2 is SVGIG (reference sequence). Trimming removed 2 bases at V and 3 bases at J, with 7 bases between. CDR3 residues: CAWSLGHTGELFF. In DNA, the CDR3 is TGTGCCTGGAGTCTCGGCCACACCGGGGAGCTGTTTTTT.

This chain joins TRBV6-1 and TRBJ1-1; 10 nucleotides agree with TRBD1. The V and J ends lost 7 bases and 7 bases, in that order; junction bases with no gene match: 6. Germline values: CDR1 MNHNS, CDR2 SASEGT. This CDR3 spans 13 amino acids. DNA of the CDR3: TGTGCCAGCAAACGACAGGGGGCGGATGAAGCTTTCTTT. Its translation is CASKRQGADEAFF.

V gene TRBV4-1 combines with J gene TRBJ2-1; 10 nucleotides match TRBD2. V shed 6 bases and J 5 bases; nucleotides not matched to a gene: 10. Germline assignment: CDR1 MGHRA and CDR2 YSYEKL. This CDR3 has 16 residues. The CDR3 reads CASSHTLAGAHNEQFF. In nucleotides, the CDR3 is TGCGCCAGCAGTCATACTCTAGCGGGAGCACACAATGAGCAGTTCTTC.

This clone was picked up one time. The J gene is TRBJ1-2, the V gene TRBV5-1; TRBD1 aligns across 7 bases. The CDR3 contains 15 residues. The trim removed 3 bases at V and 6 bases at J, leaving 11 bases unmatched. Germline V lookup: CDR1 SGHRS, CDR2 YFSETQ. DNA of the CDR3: TGCGCCAGCAGCTCGGGGGGACAGAGTTTTAATGGCTACACCTTC. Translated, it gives CASSSGGQSFNGYTF.

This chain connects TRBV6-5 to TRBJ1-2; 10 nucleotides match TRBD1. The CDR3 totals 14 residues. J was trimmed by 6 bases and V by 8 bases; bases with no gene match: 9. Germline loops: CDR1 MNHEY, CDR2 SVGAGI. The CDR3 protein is CASGERTGGNGYTF. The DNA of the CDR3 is TGTGCCAGCGGAGAGAGGACAGGGGGTAATGGCTACACCTTC.

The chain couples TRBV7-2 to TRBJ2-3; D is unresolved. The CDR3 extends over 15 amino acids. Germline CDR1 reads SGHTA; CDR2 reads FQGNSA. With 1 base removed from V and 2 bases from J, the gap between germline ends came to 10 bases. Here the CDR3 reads CASSLGSRVTDTQYF. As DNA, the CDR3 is TGTGCCAGCAGCTTAGGGTCTAGGGTCACAGATACGCAGTATTTT. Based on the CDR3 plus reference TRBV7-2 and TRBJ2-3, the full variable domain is GAGVSQSPSNKVTEKGKDVELRCDPISGHTALYWYRQSLGQGLEFLIYFQGNSAPDKSGLPSDRFSAERTGGSVSTLTIQRTQQEDSAVYLCASSLGSRVTDTQYFGPGTRLTVL.

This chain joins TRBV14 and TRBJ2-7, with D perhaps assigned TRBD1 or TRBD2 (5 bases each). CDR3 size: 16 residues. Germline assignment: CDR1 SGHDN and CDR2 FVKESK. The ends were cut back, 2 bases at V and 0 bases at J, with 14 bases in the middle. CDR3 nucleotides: TGTGCCAGCAGCCAAAACCCGGGACGGAGCTCCTACGAGCAGTACTTC. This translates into CASSQNPGRSSYEQYF.

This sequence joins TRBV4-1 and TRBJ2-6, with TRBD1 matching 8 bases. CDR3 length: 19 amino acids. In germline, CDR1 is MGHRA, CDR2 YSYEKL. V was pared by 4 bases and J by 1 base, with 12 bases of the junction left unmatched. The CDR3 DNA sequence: TGCGCCAGCAGCCCCGGACAGGGCGGGGAGTTGTCTGGGGCCAACGTCCTGACTTTC. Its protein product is CASSPGQGGELSGANVLTF.

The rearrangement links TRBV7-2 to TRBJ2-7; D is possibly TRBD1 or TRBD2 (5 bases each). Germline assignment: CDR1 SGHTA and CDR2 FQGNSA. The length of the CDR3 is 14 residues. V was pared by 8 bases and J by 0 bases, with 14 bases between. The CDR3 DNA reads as TGTGCCAGCGCTCCGGGACCCAGCTCCTACGAGCAGTACTTC. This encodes CASAPGPSSYEQYF.

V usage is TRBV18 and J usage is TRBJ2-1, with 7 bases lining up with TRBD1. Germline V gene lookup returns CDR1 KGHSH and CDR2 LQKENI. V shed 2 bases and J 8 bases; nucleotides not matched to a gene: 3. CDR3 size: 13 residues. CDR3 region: CASSPGQVYEQFF. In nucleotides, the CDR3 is TGTGCCAGCTCACCAGGACAGGTCTATGAGCAGTTCTTC.

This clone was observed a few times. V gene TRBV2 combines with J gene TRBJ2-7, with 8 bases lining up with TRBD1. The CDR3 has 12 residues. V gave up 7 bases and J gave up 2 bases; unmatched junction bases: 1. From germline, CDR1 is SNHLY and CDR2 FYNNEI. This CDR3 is CASKTGAYEQYF. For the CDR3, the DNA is TGTGCCAGCAAGACAGGGGCCTACGAGCAGTACTTC.

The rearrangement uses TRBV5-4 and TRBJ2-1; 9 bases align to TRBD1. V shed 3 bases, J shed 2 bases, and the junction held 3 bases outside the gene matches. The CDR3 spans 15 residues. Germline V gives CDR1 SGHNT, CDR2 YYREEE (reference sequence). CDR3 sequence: CASSYRTGAYNEQFF. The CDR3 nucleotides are TGTGCCAGCAGCTACCGGACAGGGGCCTACAATGAGCAGTTCTTC. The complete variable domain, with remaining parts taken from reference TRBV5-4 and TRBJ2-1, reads ETGVTQSPTHLIKTRGQQVTLRCSSQSGHNTVSWYQQALGQGPQFIFQYYREEENGRGNFPPRFSGLQFPNYSSELNVNALELDDSALYLCASSYRTGAYNEQFFGPGTRLTVL.

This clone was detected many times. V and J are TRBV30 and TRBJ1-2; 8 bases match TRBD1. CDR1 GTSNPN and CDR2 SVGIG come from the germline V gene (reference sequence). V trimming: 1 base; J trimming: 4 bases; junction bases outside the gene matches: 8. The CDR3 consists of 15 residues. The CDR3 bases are TGTGCCTGGAGTGCGGGACAGGTGACAATCTATGGCTACACCTTC. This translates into CAWSAGQVTIYGYTF.